Listed below are T cell receptor beta chains from one sample, sequenced in a study of PD-1 blockade in classical Hodgkin lymphoma. TCRdb keeps only in-frame clones here, not all; method: immunoSEQ multiplex PCR. The sample has around 19,000 clones; over 70% are singletons. The specimen was peripheral blood mononuclear cells (PBMCs), collected before the fourth cycle of nivolumab. The receptors shown here come from a human donor with classical Hodgkin lymphoma. Each CDR3 is given with its conserved first and last residue.

V gene: TRBV2
CDR3 protein: CASSRDTANYGYTF

V gene: TRBV6-5
CDR3 protein: CASSYSNYGTHEQYF

V gene: TRBV18
CDR3 protein: CASSRGGSYEQYF

V gene: TRBV5-1
CDR3 protein: CASSRMAVRETQYF

V gene: TRBV6-5
CDR3 protein: CASSYPGETQYF

V gene: TRBV7-9
CDR3 protein: CASSLNDAGNTIYF

V gene: TRBV27
CDR3 protein: CASSLSVGATNEKLFF

V gene: TRBV19
CDR3 protein: CASSLWFSGGTYNEQFF

V gene: TRBV28
CDR3 protein: CASSPPMSGKETQYF

V gene: TRBV9
CDR3 protein: CASSVVGGRDTGELFF

V gene: TRBV19
CDR3 protein: CASTPTGWNEQFF

V gene: TRBV7-8
CDR3 protein: CASSLVETQYF

V gene: TRBV5-1
CDR3 protein: CASSLQAGGPTDTQYF

V gene: TRBV27
CDR3 protein: CASSLSSGLGETQYF

V gene: TRBV7-3
CDR3 protein: CASSSGSGGWTDTQYF

V gene: TRBV10-3
CDR3 protein: CAISGSFGDRSAYEQYF

V gene: TRBV11-2
CDR3 protein: CASSLDDQTHPYYNEQFF

V gene: TRBV13
CDR3 protein: CASSLGPRADTGELFF

V gene: TRBV28
CDR3 protein: CASSPILRRGGKTGELFF

V gene: TRBV4-1
CDR3 protein: CASSQGFTGVYEQYF

V gene: TRBV7-8
CDR3 protein: CASSLDRGTQPQHF